The 14 T cell receptor beta chains reported below all come from one sample, sequenced in a study of cytomegalovirus exposure and HLA in healthy donors. Generated by immunoSEQ multiplex PCR, the TCRdb table keeps only in-frame clones and is missing some. This table has 100,000 to 150,000 clones, approximately 89% appearing once. The sequenced sample consisted of PBMCs. All receptors come from a woman between 18 and 29 years old in good health and CMV-seronegative.

This clone appeared once. The chain employs TRBV6-5 and TRBJ2-2, with TRBD2 matching 7 bases. Germline CDR1 and CDR2: MNHEY and SVGAGI. The CDR3 spans 15 residues. V lost 0 bases and J lost 4; bases outside the gene matches: 2. CDR3 DNA sequence: TGTGCCAGCAGTTACTCTCGGGGGGTCACCGGGGAGCTGTTTTTT. Translation gives CASSYSRGVTGELFF.

The rearrangement joins TRBV2 to TRBJ1-2, with TRBD1 matching over 11 bases. V lost 6 bases to trimming and J lost 8 bases; unmatched junction nucleotides: 17. The CDR3 is 17 amino acids. Germline V lookup: CDR1 SNHLY, CDR2 FYNNEI. CDR3 bases: TGTGCCAGCAGATATCCCGGGACAGGGGGTGCCCGTAACGGCTACACCTTC. Amino acid sequence: CASRYPGTGGARNGYTF.

This sequence joins TRBV5-1 and TRBJ2-3; TRBD1 agrees at 8 bases. Trimming cost V 9 bases and J 5 bases; bases outside gene matches: 11. In germline, CDR1 is SGHRS, CDR2 YFSETQ. CDR3 length: 14 residues. The CDR3 loop reads CATGRQGRIDTQYF. The CDR3, as DNA: TGCGCCACCGGACGACAGGGGCGTATAGATACGCAGTATTTT.

The rearrangement links TRBV11-2 to TRBJ1-2; 7 bases are shared with TRBD1. V lost 5 bases and J lost 7; bases outside the gene matches: 16. The CDR3 extends over 16 amino acids. Germline V gene lookup returns CDR1 SGHAT and CDR2 FQNNGV. The CDR3 region has the DNA TGTGCCAGCAGCCCCCAAGTTAGGGGGCCCTCAGGTGGCTACACCTTC. Translating it yields CASSPQVRGPSGGYTF.

The V and J genes are TRBV7-9 and TRBJ1-2, with TRBD1 as a possible D gene (6 bases). V gave up 1 base and J gave up 5 bases, with 17 bases separating them. This CDR3 is built from 16 residues. Germline lookup yields CDR1 SEHNR and CDR2 FQNEAQ (reference sequence). The CDR3 region has the DNA TGTGCCAGCAGCTTAGGGTCTGTGGACAGAAGGTATGGCTACACCTTC. Encoded protein: CASSLGSVDRRYGYTF.

The sample holds one count of this clone. This chain joins TRBV5-6 and TRBJ2-2; D ambiguous. The V gene's germline CDR1 is SGHDT and CDR2 YYEEEE. V was trimmed by 0 bases and J by 5 bases, leaving 11 bases between them. This CDR3 comprises 15 residues. The DNA for the CDR3 is TGTGCCAGCAGCTTGGGGGCCCTTCGGACCGGGGAGCTGTTTTTT. Its translation is CASSLGALRTGELFF.

This clone was seen only once. V is TRBV7-6 and J is TRBJ2-5; D perhaps matches TRBD1 (7 bases). Germline loops: CDR1 SGHVS, CDR2 FNYEAQ. V was pared by 5 bases and J by 2 bases, with 15 bases between. The CDR3 is 15 amino acids. The CDR3 spells CASSRLTGRQETQYF. DNA for the CDR3: TGTGCCAGCAGCCGACTGACAGGGAGGCAAGAGACCCAGTACTTC.

This clone showed up just once. The chain has TRBV5-1 and TRBJ2-5, with TRBD1 identical over 7 bases. The ends lost 0 bases at V and 5 bases at J; junction bases unmatched: 7. The germline V gene has CDR1 SGHRS and CDR2 YFSETQ. The CDR3 length is 15 residues. The CDR3 sequence: CASSLERGQQETQYF. Written as DNA, the CDR3 is TGCGCCAGCAGCTTGGAAAGGGGGCAACAGGAGACCCAGTACTTC.

The chain joins TRBV13 to TRBJ1-1; no definite D call. CDR1 and CDR2 (germline): PRHDT, FYEKMQ (reference sequence). The CDR3 loop spans 16 amino acids. The V and J ends lost 4 bases and 5 bases respectively, with 20 bases between them. CDR3 amino acids: CASSSELREGRTEAFF. For the CDR3, the DNA is TGTGCCAGCAGCTCGGAACTAAGAGAGGGTAGAACTGAAGCTTTCTTT.

The chain carries TRBV6-4 and TRBJ1-5; D is ambiguous. The CDR3 sequence is 14 residues long. The V end lost 4 bases, the J end lost 0 bases, and 7 bases lay between the germline ends. The germline V gene encodes CDR1 MRHNA and CDR2 SNTAGT. Here the CDR3 DNA reads TGTGCCAGCAGTGCTAGCATTAGCAATCAGCCCCAGCATTTT. It yields the protein CASSASISNQPQHF.

V is TRBV5-1 and J is TRBJ1-1; possibly TRBD1 for D (5 bases). V was pared by 4 bases and J by 4 bases, with 26 bases between. The germline CDR1 and CDR2 sequences are SGHRS and YFSETQ. CDR3 length: 18 amino acids. As DNA, the CDR3 is TGCGCCAGCAGCCCCCGGGCAAGGGGCTCGACTGGCGGCACTGAAGCTTTCTTT. Protein product: CASSPRARGSTGGTEAFF.

The CDR3 sequence: CASRDTSTNEKLFF. DNA of the CDR3: TGTGCCAGCAGGGACACTTCAACTAATGAAAAACTGTTTTTT. The chain uses TRBV28 and TRBJ1-4; D is possibly TRBD1 (5 bases). This CDR3 is built from 14 residues. Trimming took 6 bases from V and 0 from J, leaving 8 bases between them. CDR1 and CDR2 from the germline V gene are MDHEN and SYDVKM.

This chain uses TRBV5-6 with TRBJ2-7; D unclear. V lost 4 bases to trimming and J lost 9 bases, with 14 bases between them. CDR3 length equals 12 residues. Per the germline V gene, CDR1 is SGHDT and CDR2 is YYEEEE. In DNA form, the CDR3 reads TGTGCCAGCAGCGGAACGGGTAGGCCGCAGTACGTC. Protein: CASSGTGRPQYV.

V gene TRBV19 combines with J gene TRBJ1-1; D perhaps matches TRBD1 (5 bases). The CDR3 loop spans 15 amino acids. Germline lookup yields CDR1 LNHDA and CDR2 SQIVND (reference sequence). Trimming removed 6 bases at V and 0 bases at J, with 14 bases between. The CDR3 DNA is TGTGCCAGTAGCCCCGCAGCAGGGTTGAACACTGAAGCTTTCTTT. This sequence encodes CASSPAAGLNTEAFF.